This TCR beta chain came from a study of identical twins. This CDR3 region has 16 residues. The V end lost 5 bases, the J end lost 3 bases, and 20 bases lay between the germline ends. Germline V lookup: CDR1 MDHEN, CDR2 SYDVKM. Study results and limitations: Possibly, invariant MAIT and iNKT cells partly confounded zero-insertion analyses. Insertions were reduced in abundant cord blood beta clonotypes but not in memory repertoires.

A universal primer site came from template switching; cDNA carried unique molecular identifiers. MiXCR, applied by TCRdb to the 5' RACE reads, yields one record per CDR3 protein. The repertoire has about 330,000 distinct CDR3 sequences, roughly 12% of them found once; the top ten carry around 7.8%. Everyone who donated was a healthy Caucasian. Note on this clonotype: The antigen is not known.

The data also belong to a second study, concerning yellow fever vaccine responses in identical twins.

The sequencing sample was made of CD8+ T cells sorted from blood. V is TRBV28 and J is TRBJ2-7, with D perhaps matching TRBD1 or TRBD2 (5 bases each). The receptor's source is a woman aged 18-29 years in good health. CDR3 protein: CASSANTPGRNYEQYF. In nucleotides, the CDR3 is TGTGCCAGCAGTGCCAACACCCCGGGACGGAACTACGAGCAGTACTTC.